Listed below are T cell receptor beta chains from one sample, sequenced in a study of long-term antiretroviral therapy in people with HIV. Repertoires were generated with immunoSEQ multiplex PCR, while TCRdb's copy carries only in-frame clones and drops some. This repertoire shows approximately 20,000 clones, 60% to 80% found once; its top ten account for less than 15%. The specimen comprised unsorted PBMCs, sampled about 1.8 years before starting antiretroviral therapy. These receptors came from a woman aged 40 to 50 with HIV. The CDR3 runs from the conserved cysteine through the conserved F or W. The D gene is left open where the match is weak. Size values are once, few and many counts, or a class for expanded clones, and some rows have none.

abundance	v_gene	j_gene	d_gene	CDR3nt	CDR3aa
.	TRBV7-2	TRBJ2-5	.	TGTGCCAGCAGCCGCGACAGCCAAGAGACCCAGTACTTC	CASSRDSQETQYF
.	TRBV30	TRBJ1-2	.	TGTGCCTGGAGTGTACTTTACGGACGTTCCGCCCCAACTTCCGGCTACACCTTC	CAWSVLYGRSAPTSGYTF
.	TRBV30	TRBJ2-1	.	TGTGCCTGGAGTGTACCGCGGCAGGATAAAAGCGAGCAGTTCTTC	CAWSVPRQDKSEQFF
.	TRBV23-1	TRBJ2-7	TRBD2	TGCGCCAGCAGTCAATCAGCGGGAATTCGGTTCTACGAGCAGTACTTC	CASSQSAGIRFYEQYF
.	TRBV2	TRBJ2-3	.	TGTGCCAGCAGTGTCGGGGATACGCAGTATTTT	CASSVGDTQYF
once	TRBV4-3	TRBJ1-1	.	TGCGCCAGCAGCTCGGTCGCGACCGGTACTGAAGCTTTCTTT	CASSSVATGTEAFF
.	TRBV5-1	TRBJ2-3	TRBD2	TGCGCCAGCAGCTTGGGTGGGACTAGCGGGACAGATACGCAGTATTTT	CASSLGGTSGTDTQYF
.	TRBV19	TRBJ1-1	.	TGTGCCAGTGGGGTGTCGGATAACACTGAAGCTTTCTTT	CASGVSDNTEAFF
.	TRBV29-1	TRBJ2-7	.	TGCAGCGTTATTTCTCACTCCTACGAGCAGTACTTC	CSVISHSYEQYF
.	TRBV6-6	TRBJ2-2	.	TGTGCCAGCAGTACCCCCGGGGGCACCGGGGAGCTGTTTTTT	CASSTPGGTGELFF
few	TRBV5-6	TRBJ1-1	.	TGTGCCAGCAGTTCGACAGGATCGGGTACTGAAGCTTTCTTT	CASSSTGSGTEAFF
.	TRBV27	TRBJ2-7	TRBD2	TGTGCCAGCAGTTACGGGAGGGCCAACGAGCAGTACTTC	CASSYGRANEQYF
.	TRBV27	TRBJ2-2	.	TGTGCCAGCGGAACGTCCCCGGGATGGGGGGAGCTGTTTTTT	CASGTSPGWGELFF
few	TRBV14	TRBJ2-7	.	TGTGCCAGCAGCCGAGATTACGAGCAGTACTTC	CASSRDYEQYF
.	TRBV7-2	TRBJ1-3	.	TGTGCCAGCAGCCTCTTCCTTGGAAACACCATATATTTT	CASSLFLGNTIYF
.	TRBV10-3	TRBJ1-5	.	TGTGCCATCAGTGAGTCGTTTGGGGCAGCCGTCGGGCAGCCCCAGCATTTT	CAISESFGAAVGQPQHF
few	TRBV11-2	TRBJ1-5	.	TGTGCCAGCAGCTTAGATGGACAGCCTTTTCAGCCCCAGCATTTT	CASSLDGQPFQPQHF
.	TRBV5-1	TRBJ2-1	TRBD1	TGCGCCAGCAGCTTGGAATACAGGGGCCGGAATGAGCAGTTCTTC	CASSLEYRGRNEQFF
few	TRBV27	TRBJ2-7	TRBD2	TGTGCCAGCAGTTCCCAGACTAGCGGAAACTCCTACGAGCAGTACTTC	CASSSQTSGNSYEQYF
.	TRBV29-1	TRBJ1-1	.	TGCAGCGTTCGTCAGGGGCGGGACACTGAAGCTTTCTTT	CSVRQGRDTEAFF
.	TRBV6-6	TRBJ2-7	.	TGTGCCAGCAGTTATGGATCGCAGGTGGGCGAGCAGTACTTC	CASSYGSQVGEQYF
few	TRBV2	TRBJ2-7	.	TGTGCCAGCAGTGAAAGGGGCCCCTACGAGCAGTACTTC	CASSERGPYEQYF
.	TRBV11-3	TRBJ2-1	TRBD2	TGTGCCAGCAGCATGCTCATAGCGGGGGGCTACAATGAGCAGTTCTTC	CASSMLIAGGYNEQFF
.	TRBV7-2	TRBJ2-7	TRBD1	TGTGCCAGCAGCTCGACAGGGTTCCACGAGCAGTACTTC	CASSSTGFHEQYF
.	TRBV7-2	TRBJ2-7	.	TGTGCCAGCAGCCGGGACCCGCCTTGGGGCGAGCAGTACTTC	CASSRDPPWGEQYF
once	TRBV29-1	TRBJ2-3	TRBD1	TGCAGCGTCGGGGGGATCATTGCGGGACAGGGGTACCCAGATACGCAGTATTTT	CSVGGIIAGQGYPDTQYF
.	TRBV2	TRBJ2-3	TRBD2	TGTGCCAGCAGGCTAAGGGCTAGCGGGGGGGCCGGTACAGATACGCAGTATTTT	CASRLRASGGAGTDTQYF
.	TRBV14	TRBJ2-7	TRBD1	TGTGCCAGCAGCGTCGGGACAGGAGTTTACGAGCAGTACTTC	CASSVGTGVYEQYF
.	TRBV11-3	TRBJ1-4	TRBD1	TGTGCCAGCACCTCTGCAACACGACAGGGTGAAAAACTGTTTTTT	CASTSATRQGEKLFF
.	TRBV6-1	TRBJ2-1	TRBD2	TGTGCCAGCAGCGGGACTAGCCAGGCCAATGAGCAGTTCTTC	CASSGTSQANEQFF
.	TRBV6-1	TRBJ2-1	.	TGTGCCAGCAACTCCATTAGCTCCTACAATGAGCAGTTCTTC	CASNSISSYNEQFF
few	TRBV2	TRBJ2-7	.	TGTGCCAGCAGCGCAGGGAATACCTACGAGCAGTACTTC	CASSAGNTYEQYF
.	TRBV5-8	TRBJ2-7	.	TGTGCCAGCAGCTTGGTCGCGGTGAGCTCCTACGAGCAGTACTTC	CASSLVAVSSYEQYF
.	TRBV15	TRBJ2-7	TRBD2	TGTGCCACCAGCAGAGATAGAGCGGGAGGTCTTTACGAGCAGTACTTC	CATSRDRAGGLYEQYF
.	TRBV2	TRBJ1-4	TRBD1	TGTGCCAGCACTAAAACAGGGGGGCCAAATGAAAAACTGTTTTTT	CASTKTGGPNEKLFF
few	TRBV19	TRBJ1-2	.	TGTGCCAGTAGTGCGGGGGACTATGGCTACACCTTC	CASSAGDYGYTF
.	TRBV7-8	TRBJ1-3	.	TGTGCCAGCAGCCCCCTCGGGGCTGGAAACACCATATATTTT	CASSPLGAGNTIYF
.	TRBV2	TRBJ1-2	.	TGTGCCAGCAGTGAAGTGGAGGGAGGCGGCTACACCTTC	CASSEVEGGGYTF
.	TRBV7-8	TRBJ2-7	.	TGTGCCAGCAGCCAGACAGATTTTTACGAGCAGTACTTC	CASSQTDFYEQYF
.	TRBV6-1	TRBJ1-2	TRBD1	TGTGCCAGCAGTGACCCCTACAGGGGGCCTGGCTATGGCTACACCTTC	CASSDPYRGPGYGYTF
.	TRBV7-2	TRBJ1-3	TRBD1	TGTGCCAGCAGCTTAGCAGGCAGGGGGCTGGTTGGAAACACCATATATTTT	CASSLAGRGLVGNTIYF
few	TRBV19	TRBJ1-4	.	TGTGCCAGTAGTATTGAGGGGGCTAATGAAAAACTGTTTTTT	CASSIEGANEKLFF
.	TRBV2	TRBJ1-5	.	TGTGCCAGCAGGAGAGGACCCTTTAGCAATCAGCCCCAGCATTTT	CASRRGPFSNQPQHF
.	TRBV18	TRBJ1-5	.	TGTGCCAGCTCACCAGACATGTTGAATCAGCCCCAGCATTTT	CASSPDMLNQPQHF
.	TRBV7-9	TRBJ1-1	TRBD1	TGTGCCAGCAGCGGGACAGGGAGCCACGACACTGAAGCTTTCTTT	CASSGTGSHDTEAFF
.	TRBV9	TRBJ1-2	TRBD1	TGTGCCAGCAGCGTCGGGGGACAGACCCGCTATGGCTACACCTTC	CASSVGGQTRYGYTF
.	TRBV7-9	TRBJ2-7	.	TGTGCCAGCAGCTTAGACTACGAGCAGTACTTC	CASSLDYEQYF
.	TRBV4-2	TRBJ2-3	TRBD2	TGTGCCAGCAGCCAAGAATCCCGCGGGAGGGAGACAGATACGCAGTATTTT	CASSQESRGRETDTQYF
.	TRBV9	TRBJ2-2	.	TGTGCCAGCAGCGTAGGAGACGCCATCGGGGAGCTGTTTTTT	CASSVGDAIGELFF
.	TRBV5-4	TRBJ2-2	.	TGTGCCAGCAGCTTGGGGGGGGCAGGGGGGAACACCGGGGAGCTGTTTTTT	CASSLGGAGGNTGELFF
.	TRBV7-2	TRBJ2-3	TRBD1	TGTGCCAGCAGCAACAGGGGGCTTCGCACAGATACGCAGTATTTT	CASSNRGLRTDTQYF
.	TRBV5-1	TRBJ2-7	TRBD2	TGCGCCAGCAGCTTGGGGTCTAGCGGGACCCACGAGCAGTACTTC	CASSLGSSGTHEQYF
few	TRBV5-1	TRBJ2-2	TRBD2	TGCGCCAGCAGCTCGGGACTAGCGGGAACCGGGGAGCTGTTTTTT	CASSSGLAGTGELFF